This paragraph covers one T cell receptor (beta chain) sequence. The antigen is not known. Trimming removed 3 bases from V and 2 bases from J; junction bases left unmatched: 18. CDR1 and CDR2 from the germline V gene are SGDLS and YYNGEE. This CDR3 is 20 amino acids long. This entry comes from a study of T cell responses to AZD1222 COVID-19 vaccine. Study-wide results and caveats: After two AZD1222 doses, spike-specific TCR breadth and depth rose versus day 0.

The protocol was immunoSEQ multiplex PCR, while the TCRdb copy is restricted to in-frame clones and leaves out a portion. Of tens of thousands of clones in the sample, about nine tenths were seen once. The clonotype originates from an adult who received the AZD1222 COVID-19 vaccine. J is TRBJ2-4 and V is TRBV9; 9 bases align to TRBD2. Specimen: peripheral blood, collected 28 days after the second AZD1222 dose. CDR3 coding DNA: TGTGCCAGCAGCGCGCGGGGGGGCGCGGAGAGAAGTCGAACCAAAAACATTCAGTACTTC. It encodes CASSARGGAERSRTKNIQYF.